The 17 T cell receptor beta chains below come from one sample, sequenced in a study of cytomegalovirus exposure and HLA in healthy donors. The PCR made use of 60 Vbeta and 13 Jbeta primers. TCRdb's table, derived via immunoSEQ multiplex PCR, lists solely in-frame clones and lacks some. The sample shows some 150,000 clones, approximately 85% of them seen only once. The sample was PBMCs. These receptors came from a woman aged 18 to 35 in good health and CMV-seronegative.

This rearrangement joins TRBV5-4 to TRBJ1-2; D is perhaps TRBD1 (6 bases). The CDR3 has 16 amino acids. Germline values: CDR1 SGHNT, CDR2 YYREEE (reference sequence). V lost 3 bases and J lost 7, with 22 bases in between. CDR3 DNA: TGTGCCAGCAGCTCCTATAACAGGGAAGGGATACGTGGCTACACCTTC. Its protein is CASSSYNREGIRGYTF.

This clone occurred a few times. V gene TRBV5-1 combines with J gene TRBJ1-1, with TRBD1 as a possible D gene (5 bases). V was shortened by 4 bases and J by 1 base, with 11 bases between the two germline ends. Germline V gene sequence: CDR1 SGHRS, CDR2 YFSETQ. The CDR3 loop spans 14 amino acids. DNA of the CDR3: TGCGCCAGCAGCGCGGGACGGGAGAACACTGAAGCTTTCTTT. It yields the protein CASSAGRENTEAFF.

This clone showed up just a few times. The chain joins TRBV19 to TRBJ2-2; 7 nucleotides line up with TRBD2. Trimming removed 10 bases from V and 2 bases from J; junction bases left unmatched: 10. CDR1 and CDR2 from the germline V gene are LNHDA and SQIVND (reference sequence). The CDR3 is 15 residues long. The CDR3: CATRPGGPNTGELFF. The CDR3 coding sequence is TGTGCCACCCGACCGGGGGGTCCTAACACCGGGGAGCTGTTTTTT.

This rearrangement joins TRBV19 to TRBJ1-1; D gene unclear. V was trimmed by 7 bases and J by 1 base, leaving 7 bases between them. CDR1 LNHDA and CDR2 SQIVND come from the germline V gene (reference sequence). This CDR3 is built from 12 residues. This CDR3 reads CASKSWNTEAFF. The CDR3, as DNA: TGTGCCAGTAAAAGCTGGAACACTGAAGCTTTCTTT.

In this sample, this clone turned up a few times. The chain links TRBV6-6 to TRBJ2-5; 7 bases line up with TRBD2. CDR1 and CDR2 from the germline V gene are MNHNY and SVGAGI (reference sequence). The CDR3 length is 14 residues. With 5 bases clipped from V and 5 bases from J, the junction kept 8 bases outside the gene matches. The CDR3 region has the DNA TGTGCCAGCAGTAGGGAGGGAGGGCTGGAGACCCAGTACTTC. This sequence encodes CASSREGGLETQYF.

This chain connects TRBV4-1 to TRBJ2-1; no firm D call. Germline V gene lookup returns CDR1 MGHRA and CDR2 YSYEKL. The CDR3 is made up of 14 amino acids. The ends were cut back, 1 base at V and 6 bases at J, with 10 bases in the middle. DNA for the CDR3: TGCGCCAGCAGCCAAGCCATGGCCGCCAATGAGCAGTTCTTC. Its translation: CASSQAMAANEQFF.

V gene TRBV7-2 combines with J gene TRBJ2-3; 7 positions agree with TRBD2. This CDR3 contains 16 residues. Trimming at V came to 2 bases and at J to 2 bases, leaving 7 bases not matched to a gene. CDR1 is SGHTA, CDR2 FQGNSA, per germline. DNA for the CDR3: TGTGCCAGCAGCTTACGTCACGGGGGGACCACAGATACGCAGTATTTT. Translated: CASSLRHGGTTDTQYF.

The genes are TRBV6-1 and TRBJ1-5, with D perhaps TRBD1 (6 bases). The V gene's germline CDR1 is MNHNS and CDR2 SASEGT. Trimming pared 7 bases from V and 5 bases from J, leaving 18 bases between. The CDR3 loop spans 15 amino acids. The CDR3 coding sequence is TGTGCCAGCACCGAAGGCGGGGGGCGGTATCAGCCCCAGCATTTT. Translating gives CASTEGGGRYQPQHF.

This clone was found once. The chain recombines TRBV7-2 with TRBJ1-5; D possibly corresponds to TRBD1 (6 bases). This CDR3 is built from 14 residues. Germline assignment: CDR1 SGHTA and CDR2 FQGNSA. V lost 5 bases, J lost 2 bases, and 10 bases lay in between. CDR3 nucleotides: TGTGCCAGCAGCCGAGGGGGGGGCAATCAGCCCCAGCATTTT. It translates to CASSRGGGNQPQHF.

This chain joins TRBV7-8 and TRBJ2-3; TRBD2 matches 11 bases. The length of the CDR3 is 14 residues. Germline CDR1 is SGHVS and CDR2 is FQNEAQ. V shed 11 bases, J shed 2 bases, and the junction held 6 bases outside the gene matches. In nucleotides, the CDR3 is TGTGCCCAAGGGACTAGCGGCCCCACAGATACGCAGTATTTT. Protein product: CAQGTSGPTDTQYF.

This chain links TRBV5-1 with TRBJ1-4; TRBD1 might be the D (6 bases). The CDR3 is 14 amino acids. Germline V gene sequence: CDR1 SGHRS, CDR2 YFSETQ. The ends were cut back, 4 bases at V and 5 bases at J, with 12 bases in the middle. This CDR3 is CASSETGPNEKLFF. The CDR3 coding sequence is TGCGCCAGCAGCGAGACAGGCCCGAATGAAAAACTGTTTTTT.

The chain is built from TRBV5-1 and TRBJ2-5; D possibly corresponds to TRBD1 (6 bases). The CDR3 contains 14 residues. The germline V and J ends were trimmed by 1 base and 2 bases, with 9 bases remaining between them. In germline, CDR1 is SGHRS, CDR2 YFSETQ. The CDR3 sequence: CASSLIQGQETQYF. CDR3 nucleotide sequence: TGCGCCAGCAGCTTGATTCAGGGGCAAGAGACCCAGTACTTC. The full variable domain, with the rest looked up from reference TRBV5-1 and TRBJ2-5, is KAGVTQTPRYLIKTRGQQVTLSCSPISGHRSVSWYQQTPGQGLQFLFEYFSETQRNKGNFPGRFSGRQFSNSRSEMNVSTLELGDSALYLCASSLIQGQETQYFGPGTRLLVL.

The chain is built from TRBV30 and TRBJ2-7, with D possibly matching TRBD1 (6 bases). This CDR3 contains 12 residues. Germline V CDR1 and CDR2: GTSNPN, SVGIG (reference sequence). V was shortened by 5 bases and J by 0 bases, with 8 bases between the two germline ends. The CDR3 DNA reads as TGTGCCTGGGCCAGGGGCTCCTACGAGCAGTACTTC. This encodes CAWARGSYEQYF.

This rearrangement joins TRBV9 to TRBJ2-1, with TRBD2 identical over 10 bases. The CDR3 loop spans 14 amino acids. Germline V gives CDR1 SGDLS, CDR2 YYNGEE. The junction had 4 bases not matched to a gene; V was cut back by 3 bases and J by 7 bases. The CDR3: CASSELAGINEQFF. The DNA of the CDR3 is TGTGCCAGCAGCGAACTAGCGGGAATAAATGAGCAGTTCTTC.

The rearrangement uses TRBV2 and TRBJ1-5; 7 bases match TRBD1. This CDR3 contains 14 residues. Trimming took 6 bases from V and 6 from J; bases not matched to a gene: 8. Germline CDR1 SNHLY, CDR2 FYNNEI. CDR3 sequence: CASRRQGGGQPQHF. CDR3 DNA sequence: TGTGCCAGCAGGCGCCAGGGGGGAGGTCAGCCCCAGCATTTT.

The V gene is TRBV5-1, the J gene TRBJ2-3; the D gene is possibly TRBD1 (7 bases). The CDR3 is 17 amino acids. Trimming took off 0 bases at V and 1 base at J, with 15 bases between the two ends. Per the germline V gene, CDR1 is SGHRS and CDR2 is YFSETQ. CDR3 sequence (DNA): TGCGCCAGCAGCTTGGGGGGAGGACAGGATCGCACAGATACGCAGTATTTT. It codes for CASSLGGGQDRTDTQYF.

To note about this clone: Additional DNA sequences in this sample encode the identical CDR3. The rearrangement joins TRBV28 to TRBJ2-7; TRBD2 matches 9 bases. Looked up from germline, CDR1 is MDHEN and CDR2 is SYDVKM. This CDR3 region has 14 residues. V lost 3 bases, J lost 0 bases, and 0 bases stayed unmatched. The CDR3 bases are TGTGCCAGCAGTTTGCGGGGGGGCTCCTACGAGCAGTACTTC. The encoded protein is CASSLRGGSYEQYF.